These 29 T cell receptor beta chains originate from one sample sequenced in a study of PD-L1 blockade in urothelial cancer. The repertoire was sequenced with immunoSEQ multiplex PCR; TCRdb's copy has only in-frame clones and lacks some. The sample yields approximately 50,000 clones, approximately 79% seen once. Time point denoted: pretreatment peripheral blood. Sequences were derived from PBMCs, sampled around atezolizumab (anti-PD-L1) treatment. These receptors were taken from a man aged 70 or older with urothelial cancer.

The chain carries TRBV28 and TRBJ2-2; the D gene is possibly TRBD2 (6 bases). Trimming took off 10 bases at V and 5 bases at J, with 23 bases between the two ends. The CDR3 length is 16 residues. The V gene's germline CDR1 is MDHEN and CDR2 SYDVKM. CDR3 bases: TGTGCCACTAATCCTCCAAGAGGAGGGGTAACCGGGGAGCTGTTTTTT. The encoded protein is CATNPPRGGVTGELFF.

This clone was counted only a few times. V and J are TRBV4-2 and TRBJ1-6; possibly TRBD1 for D (5 bases). CDR3 size: 15 residues. Trimming cost V 0 bases and J 7 bases, with 10 bases left between them. In germline, CDR1 is LGHNA, CDR2 YNFKEQ. The chain's CDR3 is CASSQDRGLNSPLHF. DNA for the CDR3: TGTGCCAGCAGCCAAGATCGGGGGTTGAATTCACCCCTCCACTTT.

The chain joins TRBV6-5 to TRBJ1-2, with D perhaps TRBD1 (6 bases). Trimming took 5 bases from V and 4 from J, leaving 11 bases between them. The CDR3 has 13 amino acids. CDR1 is MNHEY, CDR2 SVGAGI, per germline. CDR3 in DNA: TGTGCCAGCAGTACCGGGACAAGCTATGGCTACACCTTC. It yields the protein CASSTGTSYGYTF.

The chain has TRBV11-3 and TRBJ2-2; 8 bases agree with TRBD2. CDR1 and CDR2 from the germline V gene are SGHNT and YENEEA. CDR3 length equals 17 residues. V was clipped by 2 bases and J by 2 bases; unmatched bases: 7. CDR3 region: CASSLSAGGGNTGELFF. The CDR3 nucleotides read TGTGCCAGCAGCTTATCCGCCGGGGGGGGAAACACCGGGGAGCTGTTTTTT. Full variable domain (outside the CDR3, taken from reference TRBV11-3 and TRBJ2-2): EAGVVQSPRYKIIEKKQPVAFWCNPISGHNTLYWYLQNLGQGPELLIRYENEEAVDDSQLPKDRFSAERLKGVDSTLKIQPAELGDSAVYLCASSLSAGGGNTGELFFGEGSRLTVL.

This clone showed up just a few times. This rearrangement joins TRBV6-5 to TRBJ1-3, with D uncertain. The CDR3 totals 11 residues. Germline CDR1 reads MNHEY; CDR2 reads SVGAGI. The V and J ends lost 9 bases and 4 bases respectively, with 7 bases between them. The CDR3 here is CASSTGNTIYF. In DNA form, the CDR3 reads TGTGCCAGTAGTACAGGAAACACCATATATTTT.

The CDR3 is CASSIDRQGQLFF. In nucleotides, the CDR3 is TGTGCCAGTAGTATAGATAGGCAGGGGCAACTGTTTTTT. The chain is built from TRBV19 and TRBJ2-2; D is possibly TRBD1 (6 bases). CDR3 size: 13 residues. Trimming pared 0 bases from V and 14 bases from J, leaving 13 bases between. Germline CDR1 LNHDA, CDR2 SQIVND (reference sequence).

This sequence joins TRBV9 and TRBJ2-1; D remains unclear. Trimming removed 4 bases from V and 3 bases from J, with 14 bases in between. The length of the CDR3 is 15 residues. The germline V gene encodes CDR1 SGDLS and CDR2 YYNGEE. DNA of the CDR3: TGTGCCAGCAGCCCAGGTACCTCGATCTACAATGAGCAGTTCTTC. Translated, it gives CASSPGTSIYNEQFF.

This chain connects TRBV4-3 to TRBJ2-7; the D gene is possibly TRBD1 (5 bases). Trimming took 2 bases from V and 2 from J, leaving 16 bases between them. This CDR3 has 16 amino acids. Per the germline V gene, CDR1 is LGHNA and CDR2 is YSLEER. CDR3 DNA sequence: TGCGCCAGCAGCCAATATAACGGACAAATCCCCTACGAGCAGTACTTC. Residues: CASSQYNGQIPYEQYF.

Only one count was recorded for this clone. The chain links TRBV11-3 to TRBJ2-3; 14 positions match TRBD2. J lost 4 bases, V lost 5 bases, and 5 bases had no gene match. Per germline, CDR1 SGHNT and CDR2 YENEEA. The CDR3 sequence is 16 residues long. The chain's CDR3 is CASSPGTSGSADTQYF. CDR3 nucleotide sequence: TGTGCCAGCAGCCCCGGGACTAGCGGGAGCGCAGATACGCAGTATTTT.

A few counts support this clone. This chain uses TRBV2 with TRBJ2-4; possibly TRBD2 for D (5 bases). Trimming cost V 6 bases and J 1 base, with 13 bases left between them. The CDR3 extends over 15 amino acids. Germline CDR1 SNHLY, CDR2 FYNNEI. CDR3 loop: CASSLGPSAKNIQYF. The CDR3 nucleotides are TGTGCCAGCAGCCTTGGACCTAGCGCCAAAAACATTCAGTACTTC.

The table lists this clone with a count of one. The chain couples TRBV6-5 to TRBJ2-7; possible D gene TRBD1, 6 bases. V lost 4 bases to trimming and J lost 3 bases, with 19 bases between them. CDR1 is MNHEY, CDR2 SVGAGI, per germline. This CDR3 spans 16 amino acids. The CDR3 DNA reads TGTGCCAGCAGTTCTCGGACAGTCCTTTCCCTCTACGAGCAGTACTTC. Its protein is CASSSRTVLSLYEQYF.

This chain links TRBV6-6 with TRBJ1-1; unclear D gene. There are 11 residues in the CDR3. The V end was cut by 8 bases, the J end by 2 bases, with 6 bases between. CDR1 is MNHNY and CDR2 is SVGAGI in the germline V gene (reference sequence). CDR3 sequence reads: CASLRNTEAFF. The CDR3, as DNA: TGTGCCAGCCTAAGAAACACTGAAGCTTTCTTT.

The V call is TRBV5-4, the J call TRBJ1-6, with D uncertain. Germline CDR1 and CDR2: SGHNT and YYREEE (reference sequence). The CDR3 covers 12 residues. With 8 bases removed from V and 7 bases from J, the gap between germline ends came to 10 bases. The CDR3 protein is CARKSTNSPLHF. The CDR3 region has the DNA TGTGCCAGGAAGTCGACAAATTCACCCCTCCACTTT.

This clone showed up just a few times. The V and J genes are TRBV6-1 and TRBJ2-7; 7 positions agree with TRBD1. The CDR3 has 13 residues. The ends lost 4 bases at V and 2 bases at J; junction bases unmatched: 2. Germline V lookup: CDR1 MNHNS, CDR2 SASEGT. CDR3 sequence (DNA): TGTGCCAGCAGTGTGGACAGGACCTACGAGCAGTACTTC. This sequence encodes CASSVDRTYEQYF.

V gene TRBV7-9 combines with J gene TRBJ1-1, with a possible D match to TRBD1 (6 bases). V lost 5 bases, J lost 7 bases, and 14 bases lay in between. The germline V gene encodes CDR1 SEHNR and CDR2 FQNEAQ (reference sequence). This CDR3 has 13 residues. In DNA form, the CDR3 reads TGTGCCAGCAGCCCCCGGGACACACTTGAAGCTTTCTTT. Translation gives CASSPRDTLEAFF.

CDR3 sequence reads: CASSLGRGGEQYF. DNA for the CDR3: TGCGCCAGCAGCTTGGGTAGGGGCGGCGAGCAGTACTTC. The rearrangement joins TRBV5-1 to TRBJ2-7; D might be TRBD1 (5 bases). This CDR3 has 13 residues. CDR1 and CDR2 (germline): SGHRS, YFSETQ. V lost 0 bases and J 6 bases, leaving 10 bases between the germline ends. Using reference TRBV5-1 and TRBJ2-7 for the parts outside the CDR3, the full variable domain is KAGVTQTPRYLIKTRGQQVTLSCSPISGHRSVSWYQQTPGQGLQFLFEYFSETQRNKGNFPGRFSGRQFSNSRSEMNVSTLELGDSALYLCASSLGRGGEQYFGPGTRLTVT.

This clone occurred a few times. The chain combines TRBV6-5 with TRBJ1-2, with D unclear. Germline values: CDR1 MNHEY, CDR2 SVGAGI. This CDR3 spans 14 amino acids. Trimming shortened V by 6 bases and J by 3 bases, and 14 bases separated the two germline ends. DNA of the CDR3: TGTGCCAGCAGCCCCGGCCAGGTGGACTATGGCTACACCTTC. It specifies CASSPGQVDYGYTF.

The V and J genes are TRBV28 and TRBJ1-5; maybe TRBD1 (5 bases). The germline V and J ends were trimmed by 5 bases and 7 bases, with 18 bases remaining between them. Per the germline V gene, CDR1 is MDHEN and CDR2 is SYDVKM. This CDR3 is 15 amino acids long. The CDR3 region has the DNA TGTGCCAGCAGTCTTCATCGGGGAGGGGAACAGCCCCAGCATTTT. This gives the protein CASSLHRGGEQPQHF.

The chain employs TRBV5-6 and TRBJ2-1; the match to TRBD2 covers 11 bases. This CDR3 has 17 residues. With 3 bases clipped from V and 4 bases from J, the junction kept 9 bases outside the gene matches. The germline V gene has CDR1 SGHDT and CDR2 YYEEEE. The DNA of the CDR3 is TGTGCCAGCAGCTATGGGTTCGTAGCGGGAGGGTACAATGAGCAGTTCTTC. As protein: CASSYGFVAGGYNEQFF.

The V call is TRBV5-1, the J call TRBJ1-1, with 11 nucleotides matching TRBD1. Trimming took 3 bases from V and 6 from J; bases not matched to a gene: 1. There are 13 residues in the CDR3. Germline V lookup: CDR1 SGHRS, CDR2 YFSETQ. The CDR3 spells CASSWTGGPEAFF. The CDR3 DNA follows: TGCGCCAGCAGCTGGACAGGGGGCCCTGAAGCTTTCTTT. Full variable domain (remainder filled in from reference TRBV5-1 and TRBJ1-1): KAGVTQTPRYLIKTRGQQVTLSCSPISGHRSVSWYQQTPGQGLQFLFEYFSETQRNKGNFPGRFSGRQFSNSRSEMNVSTLELGDSALYLCASSWTGGPEAFFGQGTRLTVV.

The rearrangement links TRBV2 to TRBJ2-5; the D gene is possibly TRBD2 (5 bases). The V gene's germline CDR1 is SNHLY and CDR2 FYNNEI. V lost 5 bases to trimming and J lost 3 bases, with 13 bases between them. CDR3 size: 14 residues. CDR3 protein: CASSPPFGKETQYF. In nucleotides, the CDR3 is TGTGCCAGCAGTCCCCCCTTCGGGAAAGAGACCCAGTACTTC.

The V gene is TRBV11-1, the J gene TRBJ2-3; D unresolved. Trimming took off 5 bases at V and 5 bases at J, with 8 bases between the two ends. In germline, CDR1 is SGHAT, CDR2 FQDESV (reference sequence). This CDR3 is 12 amino acids long. DNA of the CDR3: TGTGCCAGCAGCGCCACCGGAGATACGCAGTATTTT. The encoded protein is CASSATGDTQYF. The entire variable domain, with the rest obtained from reference TRBV11-1 and TRBJ2-3, is as follows: EAEVAQSPRYKITEKSQAVAFWCDPISGHATLYWYRQILGQGPELLVQFQDESVVDDSQLPKDRFSAERLKGVDSTLKIQPAELGDSAMYLCASSATGDTQYFGPGTRLTVL.

Worth noting for this clone: Other DNA sequences in this sample translate to the same CDR3. The V call is TRBV6-1, the J call TRBJ1-5; the match to TRBD1 covers 11 bases. V trimming: 7 bases; J trimming: 2 bases; junction bases outside the gene matches: 4. The germline gives CDR1 MNHNS, CDR2 SASEGT. The CDR3 is 15 residues long. The chain's CDR3 is CASTGTGGGNQPQHF. CDR3 DNA: TGTGCCAGCACCGGGACAGGGGGAGGCAATCAGCCCCAGCATTTT.

The chain uses TRBV9 and TRBJ1-4, with D unclear. Trimming removed 4 bases at V and 1 base at J, with 11 bases between. This CDR3 comprises 15 residues. Germline V CDR1 and CDR2: SGDLS, YYNGEE. The CDR3 nucleotides are TGTGCCAGCAGCCCCCGCACGGGAACTAATGAAAAACTGTTTTTT. Translation gives CASSPRTGTNEKLFF.

The chain carries TRBV4-1 and TRBJ2-7, with 11 bases identical to TRBD2. The CDR3 is 15 amino acids. The junction had 3 bases not matched to a gene; V was cut back by 1 base and J by 4 bases. The germline CDR1 and CDR2 sequences are MGHRA and YSYEKL. The CDR3 sequence is CASSQGLAGTYEQYF. In nucleotides, the CDR3 is TGCGCCAGCAGCCAAGGACTAGCGGGAACTTACGAGCAGTACTTC.

J is TRBJ2-2 and V is TRBV28, with 7 bases matching TRBD1. CDR1 MDHEN and CDR2 SYDVKM come from the germline V gene. The CDR3 is made up of 14 amino acids. Trimming took 6 bases from V and 7 from J; bases not matched to a gene: 8. CDR3: CASSLQGYSGELFF. The CDR3, as DNA: TGTGCCAGCAGCCTACAGGGGTACAGCGGGGAGCTGTTTTTT.

This sequence joins TRBV15 and TRBJ2-1; 9 bases are a match to TRBD1. The trim removed 1 base at V and 7 bases at J, leaving 8 bases unmatched. The CDR3 has 16 residues. CDR1 and CDR2 from the germline V gene are LNHNV and YYDKDF (reference sequence). DNA of the CDR3: TGTGCCACCAGCAGAGGCCGGGACAGGGCAGGAAATGAGCAGTTCTTC. Amino acid sequence: CATSRGRDRAGNEQFF.

This clone was recorded only once. This chain connects TRBV5-4 to TRBJ1-2, with a possible D match to TRBD1 (5 bases). The V and J ends lost 4 bases and 1 base respectively, with 8 bases between them. The CDR3 spans 13 residues. Germline CDR1 reads SGHNT; CDR2 reads YYREEE (reference sequence). The CDR3 DNA is TGTGCCAGCAGCCCCGACAGTAACTATGGCTACACCTTC. Encoded protein: CASSPDSNYGYTF.

The chain has TRBV27 and TRBJ2-2; the D is unclear. CDR3 size: 12 residues. The germline V gene has CDR1 MNHEY and CDR2 SMNVEV (reference sequence). Trimming took off 8 bases at V and 4 bases at J, with 8 bases between the two ends. The CDR3 DNA reads as TGTGCCAGCCGGTATACCACCGGGGAGCTGTTTTTT. It is translated as CASRYTTGELFF.